This TCR beta chain appears in the sequencing data of a study of OX40 agonist ivuxolimab in advanced cancers. Study as a whole: Allowance was made for prior anti-PD-1, anti-PD-L1 or anti-CTLA-4 therapy, and 35% to 40% had some. Partial responses were achieved by three patients, of whom one had hepatocellular carcinoma and two had cutaneous melanoma.

V lost 0 bases, J lost 8 bases, and 14 bases lay in between. Germline CDR1 reads LGHNA; CDR2 reads YSLEER. The CDR3 has 15 residues. Using immunoSEQ multiplex PCR, the repertoire was profiled, and TCRdb retains in-frame clones only, with some absent. The sample lists tens of thousands of clones; 90% were seen once. Points from the study as a whole: Partial responders at 0.1-3.0 mg/kg showed near-lowest clonal expansion. Fewer expanded clones were found on average in CD4+ than in CD8+ T cells.

Details on this clone: What it binds is not known.

The J gene is TRBJ2-1, the V gene TRBV4-3, with D perhaps TRBD1 or TRBD2 (5 bases each). Sequencing used CD4+ or CD8+ T cells sorted from blood, obtained in a trial of the OX40 agonist ivuxolimab. The origin of this receptor is an adult with an advanced solid tumor such as melanoma, head and neck, liver or kidney cancer. CDR3 coding DNA: TGCGCCAGCAGCCAAGAGACGGGGTTGACAGATGAGCAGTTCTTC. Encoded protein: CASSQETGLTDEQFF.